The 30 T cell receptor beta chains presented below share a single source sample, sequenced in a study of cytomegalovirus exposure and HLA in healthy donors. PCR amplification relied on 60 Vbeta primers (plus 13 Jbeta primers). Sequenced by immunoSEQ multiplex PCR; TCRdb stores in-frame clones only, minus some. The sample has approximately 110,000 clones, around 70% seen once. Sequences were obtained from PBMCs. The receptor source for this set is a man in his forties in good health and CMV-seropositive.

The CDR3 protein is CASSLKGTGSEAFF. Here the CDR3 DNA reads TGTGCCAGCAGCTTGAAGGGAACGGGGTCTGAAGCTTTCTTT. The chain recombines TRBV5-4 with TRBJ1-1; D uncertain. Per germline, CDR1 SGHNT and CDR2 YYREEE (reference sequence). The CDR3 is 14 residues long. Between the trimmed V and J ends, which lost 1 base and 6 bases, there was a span of 13 bases.

The chain employs TRBV5-4 and TRBJ2-3, with D maybe TRBD2 (6 bases). Germline CDR1 is SGHNT and CDR2 is YYREEE (reference sequence). The CDR3 is made up of 14 amino acids. The V and J ends lost 4 bases and 1 base respectively, with 10 bases between them. The chain's CDR3 is CASSPQRGTDTQYF. The CDR3 nucleotides are TGTGCCAGCAGCCCTCAGCGGGGCACAGATACGCAGTATTTT.

V is TRBV5-1 and J is TRBJ2-1; 8 bases line up with TRBD2. Trimming cost V 7 bases and J 2 bases; bases outside gene matches: 11. The CDR3 consists of 16 residues. Germline V CDR1 and CDR2: SGHRS, YFSETQ. The CDR3, as DNA: TGCGCCAGCCGACCCGAACTAGCGGAGACCTACAATGAGCAGTTCTTC. Protein: CASRPELAETYNEQFF.

This chain uses TRBV7-2 with TRBJ2-2; TRBD1 is a possible D gene (6 bases). Germline V gene data show CDR1 as SGHTA and CDR2 as FQGNSA. V was trimmed by 5 bases and J by 4 bases, leaving 11 bases between them. This CDR3 spans 14 amino acids. The CDR3 region has the DNA TGTGCCAGCAGCCAGGGGTCAGTCACCGGGGAGCTGTTTTTT. It translates to CASSQGSVTGELFF.

This clone was recorded only once. The chain couples TRBV19 to TRBJ1-2, with 11 positions matching TRBD1. Germline-derived CDR1 and CDR2 are LNHDA and SQIVND (reference sequence). The CDR3 covers 15 residues. Trimming removed 5 bases from V and 3 bases from J; junction bases left unmatched: 5. CDR3 amino acids: CASSAGQGAHYGYTF. DNA for the CDR3: TGTGCCAGTAGTGCCGGACAGGGGGCCCACTATGGCTACACCTTC.

The V and J genes are TRBV6-6 and TRBJ2-1, with 9 bases aligning to TRBD2. The CDR3 runs 15 residues. Germline values: CDR1 MNHNY, CDR2 SVGAGI (reference sequence). V lost 7 bases and J lost 3; bases outside the gene matches: 7. CDR3 sequence (DNA): TGTGCCAGCACCAACCTAGCGGGGCGCTACAATGAGCAGTTCTTC. Protein sequence: CASTNLAGRYNEQFF.

The chain couples TRBV5-5 to TRBJ1-4; 7 bases match TRBD1. The CDR3 extends over 15 amino acids. Unmatched junction bases numbered 4, after V lost 4 bases and J lost 1 base. CDR1 and CDR2 (germline): SGHKS, YYEKEE (reference sequence). In DNA form, the CDR3 reads TGTGCCAGCAGCAGAAGACAGGGAACTAATGAAAAACTGTTTTTT. Translation: CASSRRQGTNEKLFF. Full variable domain (missing parts from reference TRBV5-5 and TRBJ1-4): DAGVTQSPTHLIKTRGQQVTLRCSPISGHKSVSWYQQVLGQGPQFIFQYYEKEERGRGNFPDRFSARQFPNYSSELNVNALLLGDSALYLCASSRRQGTNEKLFFGSGTQLSVL.

A few counts support this clone. V usage is TRBV6-1 and J usage is TRBJ2-3; the D gene is possibly TRBD2 (6 bases). Looked up from germline, CDR1 is MNHNS and CDR2 is SASEGT. The length of the CDR3 is 15 residues. With 1 base removed from V and 0 bases from J, the gap between germline ends came to 8 bases. CDR3 loop: CASSEDRESTDTQYF. CDR3 sequence (DNA): TGTGCCAGCAGTGAAGACCGGGAGAGCACAGATACGCAGTATTTT.

This sequence joins TRBV19 and TRBJ1-1; 7 nucleotides line up with TRBD1. V lost 3 bases, J lost 1 base, and 11 bases stayed unmatched. This CDR3 has 17 amino acids. Looked up from germline, CDR1 is LNHDA and CDR2 is SQIVND (reference sequence). This CDR3 is CASSMPLLTGRNTEAFF. CDR3 sequence (DNA): TGTGCCAGTAGTATGCCCCTCCTGACAGGGCGGAACACTGAAGCTTTCTTT.

This clone showed up many times. The chain recombines TRBV5-8 with TRBJ2-7; TRBD2 is a possible D gene (6 bases). The CDR3 extends over 14 amino acids. Trimming cost V 10 bases and J 0 bases, with 17 bases left between them. Germline CDR1 and CDR2: SGHTS and YDEGEE. The CDR3 protein is CAGGRRESSYEQYV. CDR3 DNA: TGTGCCGGGGGACGACGGGAGAGCTCCTACGAGCAGTACGTC.

The rearrangement joins TRBV7-2 to TRBJ1-6; 7 bases agree with TRBD1. J was trimmed by 8 bases and V by 5 bases; bases with no gene match: 9. Germline assignment: CDR1 SGHTA and CDR2 FQGNSA. CDR3 length: 15 residues. The DNA of the CDR3 is TGTGCCAGCAGCCTTGGACAGGTCGGGGATTCACCCCTCCACTTT. Its protein is CASSLGQVGDSPLHF.

This rearrangement joins TRBV6-5 to TRBJ1-2, with 12 positions matching TRBD1. The CDR3 loop spans 15 amino acids. The V segment lost 6 bases and the J segment 3 bases; nucleotides outside the gene matches: 5. Per the germline V gene, CDR1 is MNHEY and CDR2 is SVGAGI. CDR3 amino acids: CASSGTGGSHYGYTF. The CDR3 coding sequence is TGTGCCAGCAGCGGGACAGGGGGCTCCCACTATGGCTACACCTTC.

CDR3 nucleotides: TGCGCCAGCAGCCCAACGAGTTCAGGGGACAATCAGCCCCAGCATTTT. This gives the protein CASSPTSSGDNQPQHF. This chain uses TRBV4-3 with TRBJ1-5, with D possibly being TRBD1 (6 bases). Germline-derived CDR1 and CDR2 are LGHNA and YSLEER. Trimming left V 4 bases short and J 3 bases short, with 16 bases between. The CDR3 length is 16 residues.

V gene TRBV7-9 combines with J gene TRBJ2-7, with 7 bases identical to TRBD1. V was pared by 11 bases and J by 4 bases, with 11 bases of the junction left unmatched. The CDR3 totals 13 residues. CDR1 is SEHNR and CDR2 is FQNEAQ in the germline V gene (reference sequence). CDR3 sequence (DNA): TGTGCCTGGGGGACAGATGAGAGGTACGAGCAGTACTTC. Protein: CAWGTDERYEQYF.

The V gene is TRBV14, the J gene TRBJ1-2; TRBD1 agrees at 8 bases. Germline-derived CDR1 and CDR2 are SGHDN and FVKESK. The ends lost 3 bases at V and 3 bases at J; junction bases unmatched: 3. This CDR3 contains 14 residues. DNA of the CDR3: TGTGCCAGCAGCCACGTGACAGGGGACTATGGCTACACCTTC. The encoded protein is CASSHVTGDYGYTF.

This chain uses TRBV6-6 with TRBJ2-1; 8 positions agree with TRBD1. The germline V gene has CDR1 MNHNY and CDR2 SVGAGI (reference sequence). This CDR3 region has 14 residues. The V segment lost 10 bases and the J segment 9 bases; nucleotides outside the gene matches: 14. CDR3 in DNA: TGTGCCACCGTCCCAGGGGGCGCCAGTAGTGAGCAGTTCTTC. It translates to CATVPGGASSEQFF.

The rearrangement uses TRBV19 and TRBJ2-7; D perhaps matches TRBD2 (5 bases). V was cut by 3 bases and J by 4 bases, with 16 bases left in between. The CDR3 sequence is 15 residues long. Germline CDR1 is LNHDA and CDR2 is SQIVND (reference sequence). For the CDR3, the DNA is TGTGCCAGTAGTATCAATTGGGGAACGGGATACGAGCAGTACGTC. This translates into CASSINWGTGYEQYV.

The genes are TRBV9 and TRBJ2-3; 8 nucleotides align to TRBD2. V trimming: 7 bases; J trimming: 8 bases; junction bases outside the gene matches: 18. CDR1 and CDR2 from the germline V gene are SGDLS and YYNGEE. CDR3 length: 16 residues. DNA for the CDR3: TGTGCCAGCTCCCGGGGGGGGGCAGGGGTTATAAGTACGCAGTATTTT. Protein product: CASSRGGAGVISTQYF.

This clone was observed a few times. Within the sample, other DNA sequences also encode this same CDR3. The chain links TRBV5-1 to TRBJ2-7; 7 bases map to TRBD1. V was pared by 0 bases and J by 7 bases, with 4 bases of the junction left unmatched. This CDR3 comprises 13 residues. Germline assignment: CDR1 SGHRS and CDR2 YFSETQ. CDR3 sequence reads: CASSLDRGREQYF. The CDR3 region has the DNA TGCGCCAGCAGCTTGGACAGGGGCAGGGAGCAGTACTTC.

The chain has TRBV5-4 and TRBJ2-1, with 8 bases matching TRBD1. Germline V CDR1 and CDR2: SGHNT, YYREEE (reference sequence). V lost 2 bases to trimming and J lost 9 bases; unmatched junction nucleotides: 1. The CDR3 totals 12 residues. The CDR3 spells CASSFGQGEQFF. CDR3 nucleotides: TGTGCCAGCAGCTTCGGACAGGGTGAGCAGTTCTTC.

The chain is built from TRBV5-4 and TRBJ2-3, with D possibly matching TRBD2 (5 bases). The CDR3 extends over 16 amino acids. From germline, CDR1 is SGHNT and CDR2 YYREEE (reference sequence). The V end lost 0 bases, the J end lost 2 bases, and 13 bases lay between the germline ends. CDR3 loop: CASSLAGLAHTDTQYF. DNA of the CDR3: TGTGCCAGCAGCTTGGCAGGTCTAGCTCACACAGATACGCAGTATTTT.

This chain connects TRBV7-3 to TRBJ2-1, with TRBD2 matching 9 bases. The V gene end was trimmed by 0 bases and the J gene end by 8 bases; junction bases not matched to a gene: 5. The length of the CDR3 is 15 residues. Germline CDR1 and CDR2: SGHTA and FQGTGA. In DNA, the CDR3 is TGTGCCAGCAGCTTAACGGCTAGCGGGACCTATGAGCAGTTCTTC. This sequence encodes CASSLTASGTYEQFF.

To note about this clone: Its ends do not fully match the called genes, so a read error is possible. The V gene is TRBV5-1, the J gene TRBJ2-1, with TRBD2 matching over 11 bases. CDR3 length equals 17 residues. CDR1 and CDR2 from the germline V gene are SGHRS and YFSETQ. The CDR3 bases are TGCGCCAGCAGCTTTCTAGGGACTAGCGGAACCTACATTGAGCAGTTCTTC. Its translation: CASSFLGTSGTYIEQFF.

The chain carries TRBV4-1 and TRBJ2-3; a possible D gene is TRBD2 (6 bases). The length of the CDR3 is 12 residues. The V end was cut by 4 bases, the J end by 5 bases, with 7 bases between. The germline V gene encodes CDR1 MGHRA and CDR2 YSYEKL. CDR3 protein: CASSPGRDTQYF. The DNA for the CDR3 is TGCGCCAGCAGCCCCGGGAGAGATACGCAGTATTTT.

The CDR3 DNA is TGTGCCTGGAGTGGTCAGGGGCTCTATGGCTACACCTTC. Translated: CAWSGQGLYGYTF. The chain links TRBV30 to TRBJ1-2, with a tentative D call TRBD1 (6 bases). The V and J ends lost 1 base and 4 bases respectively, with 10 bases between them. Germline values: CDR1 GTSNPN, CDR2 SVGIG (reference sequence). The CDR3 is made up of 13 amino acids.

In the case of this clone: Additional DNA sequences in this sample encode the identical CDR3. The J gene is TRBJ2-5, the V gene TRBV5-1; 7 bases match TRBD1. Per the germline V gene, CDR1 is SGHRS and CDR2 is YFSETQ. The CDR3 consists of 13 residues. After removal of 0 bases from V and 5 bases from J, the junction contained 1 base not matched to a gene. CDR3 residues: CASSLEGGETQYF. CDR3 in DNA: TGCGCCAGCAGCTTGGAAGGGGGCGAGACCCAGTACTTC.

The chain couples TRBV18 to TRBJ2-3; 10 bases are a match to TRBD2. Per germline, CDR1 KGHSH and CDR2 LQKENI. Losses at the gene ends were 0 bases for V and 6 bases for J; bases not matched to a gene: 9. CDR3 length: 17 residues. The CDR3 sequence is CASSPPLASGSMDTQYF. CDR3 sequence (DNA): TGTGCCAGCTCACCACCGCTGGCTAGCGGGAGTATGGATACGCAGTATTTT.

This chain joins TRBV5-8 and TRBJ2-1; 10 bases map to TRBD2. There are 16 residues in the CDR3. Germline-derived CDR1 and CDR2 are SGHTS and YDEGEE. The V gene end was trimmed by 0 bases and the J gene end by 8 bases; junction bases not matched to a gene: 8. The CDR3 DNA reads as TGTGCCAGCAGCTTGGTGGCTAGCGGGAGCAGGGATGAGCAGTTCTTC. Protein sequence: CASSLVASGSRDEQFF.

This clone has just a few counts. The chain combines TRBV30 with TRBJ1-2; D not certain. There are 14 residues in the CDR3. Germline CDR1 and CDR2: GTSNPN and SVGIG (reference sequence). Trimming left V 0 bases short and J 8 bases short, with 16 bases between. In nucleotides, the CDR3 is TGTGCCTGGAGTGTACTTAGCGTGGAACGAGGCTACACCTTC. Translated, it gives CAWSVLSVERGYTF.

The chain is built from TRBV5-4 and TRBJ1-1; D ambiguous. The CDR3 is 14 amino acids. CDR1 SGHNT and CDR2 YYREEE come from the germline V gene (reference sequence). Trimming cost V 4 bases and J 4 bases, with 14 bases left between them. The DNA for the CDR3 is TGTGCCAGCAGCATGGGCGGTTTGGTCACTGAAGCTTTCTTT. Its protein product is CASSMGGLVTEAFF.